This T cell receptor (beta chain) was retrieved from a study of blood T cell repertoires in COVID-19. In the study overall: Sites across the United States, Italy and Spain contributed samples from acute and convalescent COVID-19. The analysed material was cDNA or gDNA that came from T cells, B-cell-depleted T cells, or PBMCs.

In its sample, this clone was seen once. Per the original data handling: Amplification of reference gene primers provided the estimated nucleated cell counts. TCRdb keeps only in-frame clones here, not all; method: immunoSEQ multiplex PCR. From that table come the V and J calls and clone size; the DNA was used to work out D and trimming. The sample yields 160,000 or so clones, 88% seen once. Germline assignment: CDR1 MDHEN and CDR2 SYDVKM. The CDR3 consists of 16 residues. V lost 4 bases to trimming and J lost 6 bases; unmatched junction nucleotides: 9. This chain uses TRBV28 with TRBJ1-6; TRBD1 agrees at 7 bases. Sequencing used peripheral blood. The clonotype was recovered from a woman between 65 and 79 years old with acute or convalescent COVID-19. This chain's CDR3 is CASSSPPGQLNSPLHF. CDR3 coding DNA: TGTGCCAGCAGTTCCCCCCCGGGACAGCTTAATTCACCCCTCCACTTT.